The 2 T cell receptor beta chains listed next were all sequenced from one sample in a study of shared clonotypes between healthy human individuals. Terminally differentiated effector memory CD45RA+ cells were excluded by CCR7 positive selection of CD45RO-negative cells. TCRdb's copy holds only in-frame clones and misses some; the assay was immunoSEQ multiplex PCR. The sample contains under 1 million clones, around 93% of which appear only once. Sample: naive CD8+ T cells sorted from blood. The receptors were sampled from a man aged 25-40 years in good health.

The chain employs TRBV30 and TRBJ2-1, with 13 nucleotides matching TRBD2. Germline CDR1 reads GTSNPN; CDR2 reads SVGIG (reference sequence). The V gene end was trimmed by 3 bases and the J gene end by 4 bases; junction bases not matched to a gene: 18. This CDR3 has 20 amino acids. The CDR3 region has the DNA TGTGCCTGGAGACGCCGTCCGGGACTAGCGGGATACGTGGTGTACAATGAGCAGTTCTTC. Translating gives CAWRRRPGLAGYVVYNEQFF.

This chain links TRBV29-1 with TRBJ1-1; D remains unclear. CDR3 length equals 17 residues. The ends were cut back, 0 bases at V and 4 bases at J, with 21 bases in the middle. Germline CDR1 SQVTM, CDR2 ANQGSEA. CDR3 in amino acids: CSVEDIGKIGGATEAFF. The CDR3 DNA reads TGCAGCGTTGAAGATATAGGGAAGATAGGAGGAGCCACTGAAGCTTTCTTT.